The 18 T cell receptor beta chains reported below all come from one sample, sequenced in a study of T cells expressing NK-cell markers. After re-calling the 5' RACE reads, TCRdb lists one entry per CDR3 protein, DNA absent. The sample data list hundreds of thousands of distinct CDR3 sequences. Sequencing was done on a sample of blood T cells: a sorted CD56 or NKG2C T cell subset, CD4+ or CD8+ T cells, or bulk PBMC T cells (not recorded which). These TCRs come from a woman between 18 and 69 years old in good health.

The genes are TRBV18 and TRBJ2-3; TCRdb's assignment of TRBD1 cannot be checked, as there is no DNA. The germline V gene has CDR1 KGHSH and CDR2 LQKENI. The CDR3 has 15 amino acids. This chain's CDR3 is CASSPEWGGTDTQYF.

The V gene is TRBV9, the J gene TRBJ2-3; TCRdb reports TRBD1, a call that lacks DNA to check it against. The CDR3 extends over 16 amino acids. Germline V CDR1 and CDR2: SGDLS, YYNGEE. This CDR3 is CASSPDGGQRTDTQYF. Drawing the rest from reference TRBV9 and TRBJ2-3, the complete variable domain is DSGVTQTPKHLITATGQRVTLRCSPRSGDLSVYWYQQSLDQGLQFLIQYYNGEERAKGNILERFSAQQFPDLHSELNLSSLELGDSALYFCASSPDGGQRTDTQYFGPGTRLTVL.

The chain uses TRBV18 and TRBJ1-2. The CDR3 contains 12 residues. Germline V gene sequence: CDR1 KGHSH, CDR2 LQKENI. CDR3 loop: CASSPDTYGYTF.

This chain uses TRBV30 with TRBJ1-5; TCRdb selects TRBD1, and the lack of DNA leaves this call unchecked. There are 13 residues in the CDR3. CDR1 is GTSNPN, CDR2 SVGIG, per germline (reference sequence). The chain's CDR3 is CAWSRQGGQPQHF.

The CDR3 loop is CASSLRQGQETQYF. The chain combines TRBV12-3 or TRBV12-4 with TRBJ2-5; there is no DNA to check the TCRdb D call of TRBD1. This CDR3 is built from 14 residues.

The rearrangement links TRBV29-1 to TRBJ2-5; the TCRdb D gene call, TRBD1, has no DNA to confirm it. The CDR3 is 13 residues long. Germline assignment: CDR1 SQVTM and CDR2 ANQGSEA. CDR3: CSATGLRQETQYF.

Here the CDR3 reads CASSQGGGGSDTQYF. The chain carries TRBV4-3 and TRBJ2-3; with no DNA, the TCRdb D assignment of TRBD1 cannot be verified. This CDR3 is built from 15 residues. Germline-derived CDR1 and CDR2 are LGHNA and YSLEER.

V and J are TRBV5-1 and TRBJ2-5; TCRdb proposes TRBD1, but this gene call is untestable without DNA. CDR3 length: 16 residues. Germline-derived CDR1 and CDR2 are SGHRS and YFSETQ. Here the CDR3 reads CASSFLPGQGRETQYF.

The chain recombines TRBV6-1 with TRBJ1-1. The CDR3 extends over 17 amino acids. Germline CDR1 MNHNS, CDR2 SASEGT. The CDR3 loop is CASSGHSSAMLNTEAFF.

The genes are TRBV5-5 and TRBJ1-1; TCRdb picks TRBD1, but there is no DNA to check that call. The length of the CDR3 is 15 residues. The germline gives CDR1 SGHKS, CDR2 YYEKEE (reference sequence). The CDR3 sequence is CASRRTGGRNTEAFF.

The chain combines TRBV7-9 with TRBJ1-1; as DNA is missing, the TRBD1 call by TCRdb cannot be tested. The length of the CDR3 is 16 residues. The germline V gene encodes CDR1 SEHNR and CDR2 FQNEAQ (reference sequence). CDR3 loop: CASSLWGGATGTEAFF.

The rearrangement uses TRBV10-3 and TRBJ2-7; with no DNA, the TCRdb D assignment of TRBD2 cannot be verified. The CDR3 is made up of 13 amino acids. Per the germline V gene, CDR1 is ENHRY and CDR2 is SYGVKD. The CDR3: CAISETGAYEQYF.

This sequence joins TRBV7-2 and TRBJ2-3; there is no DNA to check the TCRdb D call of TRBD2. Germline CDR1 and CDR2: SGHTA and FQGNSA. The CDR3 totals 16 residues. The CDR3 region is CASRLRGGPSTDTQYF.

This chain connects TRBV7-2 to TRBJ2-5; TCRdb's D gene call, TRBD2, goes unchecked for lack of DNA. This CDR3 spans 16 amino acids. Germline lookup yields CDR1 SGHTA and CDR2 FQGNSA. The CDR3 spells CASSLANYGPQETQYF.

The chain couples TRBV7-2 to TRBJ2-3; the D gene TCRdb calls, TRBD2, cannot be checked with no DNA. Germline values: CDR1 SGHTA, CDR2 FQGNSA. The CDR3 extends over 15 amino acids. CDR3 region: CASSATSYNTDTQYF.

The rearrangement joins TRBV12-3 or TRBV12-4 to TRBJ2-1. CDR3 length: 15 amino acids. CDR3 sequence: CASSWQASSYNEQFF.

The chain is built from TRBV20-1 and TRBJ1-3; the TRBD1 assignment by TCRdb is unverifiable without DNA. Germline CDR1 is DFQATT and CDR2 is SNEGSKA (reference sequence). This CDR3 is 11 amino acids long. Here the CDR3 reads CSARRQGDIFF.

The J gene is TRBJ2-1, the V gene TRBV29-1. CDR3 length: 16 residues. CDR1 and CDR2 (germline): SQVTM, ANQGSEA. This chain's CDR3 is CSVEEVYQMGNNEQFF.